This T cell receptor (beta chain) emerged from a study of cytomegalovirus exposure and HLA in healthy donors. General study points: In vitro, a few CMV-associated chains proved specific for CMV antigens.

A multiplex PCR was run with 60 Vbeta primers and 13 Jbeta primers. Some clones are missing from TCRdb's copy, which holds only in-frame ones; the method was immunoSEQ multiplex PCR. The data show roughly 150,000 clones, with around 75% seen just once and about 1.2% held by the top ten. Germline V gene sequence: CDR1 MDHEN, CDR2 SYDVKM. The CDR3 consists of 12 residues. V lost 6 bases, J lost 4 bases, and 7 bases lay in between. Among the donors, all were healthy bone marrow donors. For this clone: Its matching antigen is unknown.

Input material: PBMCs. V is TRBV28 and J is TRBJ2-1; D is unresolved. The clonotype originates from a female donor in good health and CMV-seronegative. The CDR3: CASRTLYNEQFF. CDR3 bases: TGTGCCAGCAGAACGCTATACAATGAGCAGTTCTTC.